These 23 T cell receptor beta chains were sequenced from one sample in a study of cytomegalovirus exposure and HLA in healthy donors. Primers for the PCR totalled 60 Vbeta and 13 Jbeta. Libraries were prepared by immunoSEQ multiplex PCR; TCRdb keeps only in-frame clonotypes and omits some of them. This sample has more than 100,000 clones, with approximately 60% found just once. The sample taken for sequencing was PBMCs. Every receptor here comes from a woman between 35 and 50 years old in good health and CMV-seronegative.

The chain carries TRBV6-6 and TRBJ1-1, with 8 bases fitting TRBD1. Germline V gives CDR1 MNHNY, CDR2 SVGAGI (reference sequence). This CDR3 comprises 14 residues. The V and J ends lost 7 bases and 8 bases, in that order; junction bases with no gene match: 12. This CDR3 reads CASTTPGQALEAFF. The DNA of the CDR3 is TGTGCCAGCACCACCCCGGGACAGGCGTTGGAAGCTTTCTTT.

The chain is built from TRBV7-2 and TRBJ1-1; D unresolved. The germline V gene has CDR1 SGHTA and CDR2 FQGNSA. CDR3 length equals 13 residues. Between the trimmed V and J ends, which lost 4 bases and 6 bases, there was a span of 12 bases. CDR3 protein: CASSSVSLAEAFF. The CDR3 region has the DNA TGTGCCAGCAGCTCGGTGTCTTTGGCTGAAGCTTTCTTT.

This clone was picked up a small number of times. This rearrangement joins TRBV15 to TRBJ1-1; TRBD1 might be the D (6 bases). This CDR3 is built from 15 residues. V dropped 0 bases and J dropped 0 bases, with 8 bases sitting between them. The germline gives CDR1 LNHNV, CDR2 YYDKDF (reference sequence). The CDR3 nucleotides are TGTGCCACCAGCAGAGATCAGGGGCTGAACACTGAAGCTTTCTTT. It encodes CATSRDQGLNTEAFF.

The rearrangement links TRBV7-8 to TRBJ1-2; no definite D call. Trimming cost V 1 base and J 0 bases, with 9 bases left between them. Looked up from germline, CDR1 is SGHVS and CDR2 is FQNEAQ. The CDR3 is 15 residues long. CDR3 DNA sequence: TGTGCCAGCAGCTTAGGATCAGGCCCTAACTATGGCTACACCTTC. Translated, it gives CASSLGSGPNYGYTF.

The V call is TRBV4-1, the J call TRBJ1-2; D is perhaps TRBD1 (5 bases). The CDR3 is 17 residues long. In germline, CDR1 is MGHRA, CDR2 YSYEKL. V was trimmed by 4 bases and J by 0 bases, leaving 18 bases between them. The CDR3 sequence is CASSPLAGFTSNYGYTF. The CDR3 nucleotides are TGCGCCAGCAGCCCCTTGGCAGGGTTCACTTCTAACTATGGCTACACCTTC.

The genes are TRBV4-1 and TRBJ2-7, with 9 bases identical to TRBD2. The closer fit of TRBJ2-5 to the DNA end suggests the J call may be wrong. Germline assignment: CDR1 MGHRA and CDR2 YSYEKL. This CDR3 has 16 residues. The CDR3 nucleotides read TGCGCCAGCAGCCAAGGACTCAGCGGGGGGCGGGAGACCCAGTACTTC. Protein: CASSQGLSGGRETQYF.

V is TRBV2 and J is TRBJ2-2, with 11 bases that match TRBD2. The CDR3 sequence is 14 residues long. From germline, CDR1 is SNHLY and CDR2 FYNNEI. V was pared by 9 bases and J by 0 bases, with 0 bases of the junction left unmatched. The DNA of the CDR3 is TGTGCCAGGGGACTAGCGGCGAACACCGGGGAGCTGTTTTTT. Translation gives CARGLAANTGELFF. Together with reference TRBV2 and TRBJ2-2, the CDR3 gives the full variable domain: EPEVTQTPSHQVTQMGQEVILRCVPISNHLYFYWYRQILGQKVEFLVSFYNNEISEKSEIFDDQFSVERPDGSNFTLKIRSTKLEDSAMYFCARGLAANTGELFFGEGSRLTVL.

The genes are TRBV4-1 and TRBJ2-5; no clear D gene. V lost 0 bases to trimming and J lost 0 bases, with 26 bases between them. CDR1 is MGHRA, CDR2 YSYEKL, per germline. The CDR3 runs to 21 residues. CDR3 DNA sequence: TGCGCCAGCAGCCAAGATTTGTTTCTCCCCCTTTTCGGGTCCCACCAAGAGACCCAGTACTTC. Protein: CASSQDLFLPLFGSHQETQYF.

This clone has only a few counts. This chain connects TRBV27 to TRBJ1-4; D is uncertain. The CDR3 has 14 amino acids. V was cut by 6 bases and J by 2 bases, with 10 bases left in between. The germline CDR1 and CDR2 sequences are MNHEY and SMNVEV (reference sequence). The CDR3 spells CASSLRWTNEKLFF. In DNA form, the CDR3 reads TGTGCCAGCAGCCTCCGGTGGACTAATGAAAAACTGTTTTTT.

This clone was counted between two and nine times. This rearrangement joins TRBV9 to TRBJ2-4; 7 bases agree with TRBD1. The germline V gene has CDR1 SGDLS and CDR2 YYNGEE. This CDR3 is built from 13 residues. With V trimmed by 6 bases and J by 3 bases, 3 bases remained unmatched. The CDR3, as DNA: TGTGCCAGCACCGACAGGGTCAAAAACATTCAGTACTTC. Residues: CASTDRVKNIQYF.

V gene TRBV18 combines with J gene TRBJ2-1, with D possibly being TRBD1 (5 bases). The ends were cut back, 6 bases at V and 5 bases at J, with 11 bases in the middle. CDR3 length equals 13 residues. Per germline, CDR1 KGHSH and CDR2 LQKENI. The CDR3 coding sequence is TGTGCCAGCTCGTCTCAGGGTCACAATGAGCAGTTCTTC. Protein sequence: CASSSQGHNEQFF.

This clone was counted a few times. This chain's CDR3 is CASSQRTSSGTEAFF. CDR3 bases: TGTGCCAGCAGCCAGAGGACAAGTTCTGGGACTGAAGCTTTCTTT. The chain has TRBV4-2 and TRBJ1-1, with D perhaps TRBD1 (5 bases). Trimming stripped 3 bases from V and 5 bases from J, with 16 bases between. The CDR3 is 15 residues long. Looked up from germline, CDR1 is LGHNA and CDR2 is YNFKEQ.

The rearrangement uses TRBV2 and TRBJ2-7; 9 positions agree with TRBD1. V dropped 6 bases and J dropped 3; count of bases not matched to a gene: 6. CDR1 and CDR2 from the germline V gene are SNHLY and FYNNEI. CDR3 length equals 14 residues. The CDR3 DNA sequence: TGTGCCAGCAGCCCCGGGACAGGGCTCTACGAGCAGTACTTC. This sequence encodes CASSPGTGLYEQYF.

This clone was recorded a few times. The V call is TRBV7-9, the J call TRBJ1-1; D is perhaps TRBD1 (5 bases). The V end lost 6 bases, the J end lost 10 bases, and 18 bases lay between the germline ends. CDR1 and CDR2 from the germline V gene are SEHNR and FQNEAQ (reference sequence). The CDR3 is 13 residues long. Here the CDR3 DNA reads TGTGCCAGCAGTTTACGCGGGGGGGTTGCAGCTTTCTTT. Encoded protein: CASSLRGGVAAFF.

The chain joins TRBV30 to TRBJ2-5; D uncertain. CDR1 and CDR2 from the germline V gene are GTSNPN and SVGIG (reference sequence). V was pared by 2 bases and J by 5 bases, with 6 bases between. The CDR3 has 11 residues. CDR3 bases: TGTGCCTGGAGTATAGAGGAGACCCAGTACTTC. Translated: CAWSIEETQYF.

This clone was picked up a small number of times. The CDR3 here is CATSREWDYRDQNYGYTF. The CDR3 DNA follows: TGTGCCACCAGCAGAGAGTGGGATTACAGGGATCAAAACTATGGCTACACCTTC. The chain carries TRBV15 and TRBJ1-2; tentatively, D is TRBD1 (6 bases). Trimming shortened V by 0 bases and J by 2 bases, and 19 bases separated the two germline ends. Germline CDR1 is LNHNV and CDR2 is YYDKDF (reference sequence). The CDR3 contains 18 residues.

The chain employs TRBV16 and TRBJ1-2; D uncertain. V lost 4 bases and J 2 bases, leaving 5 bases between the germline ends. This CDR3 contains 12 residues. CDR1 and CDR2 from the germline V gene are KGHSY and FQNENV. CDR3 protein: CASSPGNYGYTF. The CDR3 nucleotides are TGTGCCAGCAGCCCCGGGAACTATGGCTACACCTTC.

The rearrangement links TRBV15 to TRBJ1-1; perhaps TRBD1 as D (6 bases). The CDR3 length is 19 residues. Trimming cost V 3 bases and J 0 bases, with 23 bases left between them. Germline CDR1 reads LNHNV; CDR2 reads YYDKDF (reference sequence). CDR3 nucleotide sequence: TGTGCCACCAGCAGGACCCACTATGGGGGGGCGGGGATGAACACTGAAGCTTTCTTT. This gives the protein CATSRTHYGGAGMNTEAFF.

This chain connects TRBV6-5 to TRBJ1-1; no clear D. This CDR3 spans 13 amino acids. V gave up 0 bases and J gave up 10 bases, with 12 bases separating them. Germline CDR1 and CDR2: MNHEY and SVGAGI. The CDR3 DNA reads TGTGCCAGCAGTTACTCGACCCCCGGGTTAGCTTTCTTT. Amino acids: CASSYSTPGLAFF.

V usage is TRBV2 and J usage is TRBJ1-2; 8 bases are shared with TRBD1. This CDR3 is 15 amino acids long. Germline V gene data show CDR1 as SNHLY and CDR2 as FYNNEI. Trimming at V came to 5 bases and at J to 2 bases, leaving 7 bases not matched to a gene. In DNA, the CDR3 is TGTGCCAGCAGTCGACAGGGGCCGGGGAACTATGGCTACACCTTC. Residues: CASSRQGPGNYGYTF.

The chain combines TRBV27 with TRBJ1-5; TRBD1 aligns across 8 bases. Germline assignment: CDR1 MNHEY and CDR2 SMNVEV (reference sequence). The CDR3 totals 14 residues. V lost 7 bases, J lost 5 bases, and 7 bases stayed unmatched. The CDR3 loop is CASMGAGGHQPQHF. The CDR3, as DNA: TGTGCCAGCATGGGAGCAGGGGGCCATCAGCCCCAGCATTTT.

In its sample, this clone was seen a few times. The V gene is TRBV6-1, the J gene TRBJ2-1; TRBD1 aligns across 7 bases. The CDR3 runs to 14 residues. The junction had 8 bases not matched to a gene; V was cut back by 2 bases and J by 10 bases. Germline assignment: CDR1 MNHNS and CDR2 SASEGT. In DNA form, the CDR3 reads TGTGCCAGCAGTGAATCCCAGGGACAGAGCGAGCAGTTCTTC. Its translation: CASSESQGQSEQFF.

V usage is TRBV6-9 and J usage is TRBJ1-1, with D perhaps matching TRBD1 (6 bases). V lost 5 bases to trimming and J lost 3 bases, with 16 bases between them. The CDR3 loop spans 15 amino acids. The germline V gene encodes CDR1 MNHGY and CDR2 SVAAGI. CDR3 bases: TGTGCCAGCAGTGGAAAAGGGGGACGGGACACTGAAGCTTTCTTT. Its protein is CASSGKGGRDTEAFF.